This record covers a single T cell receptor (beta chain). Being one base from a much bigger clone, this may be a read error. The entry originates in a study of T cells in Graves' hyperthyroidism and ophthalmopathy. Orbital computed tomography and thyroid ultrasound, together with serum TRAb and thyroxine and clinical symptoms, were used for diagnoses. Using RNA transcripts as the source, TCR beta CDR3 regions were amplified. The TCR CDR3 first-round RT-PCR relied on the HTBI primer set. A single record per CDR3 protein comes from TCRdb applying MiXCR to the multiplex PCR reads. The data show almost 600,000 distinct CDR3 sequences, roughly 50% seen once. The receptor's source is a woman under 30 with Graves' hyperthyroidism. Sequenced material: peripheral blood or thyroid tissue (not recorded which).

This chain's CDR3 is CANRSPFAQRTGGGYTF. The CDR3 DNA reads TGTGCCAACAGATCCCCATTCGCACAAAGGACAGGAGGAGGCTACACCTTC. This chain links TRBV11-2 with TRBJ1-2; 7 bases are shared with TRBD1. V gave up 10 bases and J gave up 8 bases; unmatched junction bases: 25. The CDR3 has 17 residues. Germline-derived CDR1 and CDR2 are SGHAT and FQNNGV.